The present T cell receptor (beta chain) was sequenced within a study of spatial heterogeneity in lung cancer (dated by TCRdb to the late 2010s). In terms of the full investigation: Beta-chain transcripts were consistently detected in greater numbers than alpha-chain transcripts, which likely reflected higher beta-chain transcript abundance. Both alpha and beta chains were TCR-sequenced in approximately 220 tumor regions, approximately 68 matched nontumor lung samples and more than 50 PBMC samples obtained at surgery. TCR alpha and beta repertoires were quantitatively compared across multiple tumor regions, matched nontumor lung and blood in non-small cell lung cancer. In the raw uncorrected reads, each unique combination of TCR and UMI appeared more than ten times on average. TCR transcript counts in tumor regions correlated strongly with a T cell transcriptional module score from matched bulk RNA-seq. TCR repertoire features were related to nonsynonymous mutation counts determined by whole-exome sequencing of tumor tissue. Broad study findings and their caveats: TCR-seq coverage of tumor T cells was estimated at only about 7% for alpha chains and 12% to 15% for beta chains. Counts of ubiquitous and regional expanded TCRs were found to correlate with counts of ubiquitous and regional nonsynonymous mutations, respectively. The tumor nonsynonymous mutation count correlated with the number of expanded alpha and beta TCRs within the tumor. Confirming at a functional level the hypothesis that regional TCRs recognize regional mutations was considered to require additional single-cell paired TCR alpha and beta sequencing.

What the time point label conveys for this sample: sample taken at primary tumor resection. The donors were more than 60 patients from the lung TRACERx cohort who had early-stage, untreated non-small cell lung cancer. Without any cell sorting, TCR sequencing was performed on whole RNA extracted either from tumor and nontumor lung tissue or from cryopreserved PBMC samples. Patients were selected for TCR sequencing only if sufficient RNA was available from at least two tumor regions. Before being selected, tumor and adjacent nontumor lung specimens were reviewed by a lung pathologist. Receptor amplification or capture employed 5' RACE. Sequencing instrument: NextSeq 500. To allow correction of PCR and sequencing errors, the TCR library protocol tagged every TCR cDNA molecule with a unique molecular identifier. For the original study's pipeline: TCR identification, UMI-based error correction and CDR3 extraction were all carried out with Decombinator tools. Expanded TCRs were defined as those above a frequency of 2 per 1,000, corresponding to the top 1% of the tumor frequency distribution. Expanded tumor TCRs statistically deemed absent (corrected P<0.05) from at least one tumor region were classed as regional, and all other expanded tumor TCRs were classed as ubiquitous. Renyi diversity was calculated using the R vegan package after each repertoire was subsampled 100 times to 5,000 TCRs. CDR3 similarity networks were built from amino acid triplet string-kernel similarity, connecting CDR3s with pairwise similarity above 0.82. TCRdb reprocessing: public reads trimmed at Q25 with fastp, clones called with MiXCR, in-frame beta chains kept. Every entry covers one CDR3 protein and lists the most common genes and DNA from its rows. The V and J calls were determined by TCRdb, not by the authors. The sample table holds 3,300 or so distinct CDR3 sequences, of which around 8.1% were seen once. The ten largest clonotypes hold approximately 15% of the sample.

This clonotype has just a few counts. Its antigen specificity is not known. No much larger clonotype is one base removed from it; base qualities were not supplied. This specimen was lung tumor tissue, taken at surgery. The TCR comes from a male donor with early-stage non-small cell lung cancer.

The encoded CDR3 is CSARDWGGSTDTQYF. The DNA is as follows: TGCAGTGCTAGAGATTGGGGCGGTTCCACAGATACGCAGTATTTT. In this chain, TRBV20-1 is recombined with TRBJ2-3; the D gene is perhaps TRBD1, on 5 matching bases. Taken from cysteine to phenylalanine, the CDR3 has 15 residues. Only the CDR3 portion is preserved as DNA: 45 bases, with reading frame beginning at the first base. Via the germline V gene (reference sequence), CDR1 is DFQATT and CDR2 SNEGSKA. V is shortened by 0 bases, J by 2 bases, and the region joining them spans 12 bases.